This T cell receptor beta chain was captured by sequencing in a study of T cells after yellow fever vaccination. Via MiXCR, TCRdb re-called the 5' RACE reads, giving one row per CDR3 protein. The repertoire holds about 310,000 distinct CDR3 sequences, with 3% to 4.5% as singletons. Points from the study as a whole: On re-exposure, the response was weaker but peaked faster, at day 5 versus 15.

This clonotype occurred a few times. The antigen remains unidentified. V lost 6 bases and J lost 2; bases outside the gene matches: 3. Germline V lookup: CDR1 SGHDN, CDR2 FVKESK. The CDR3 totals 14 residues. The chain joins TRBV14 to TRBJ1-4, with 7 bases identical to TRBD1. The TCR sequence derives from a young man who received the YFV17D yellow fever vaccine. This specimen was PBMCs, taken on the day of the yellow fever booster vaccination. The CDR3: CASRETGTNEKLFF. As DNA, the CDR3 is TGTGCCAGCAGGGAGACAGGGACTAATGAAAAACTGTTTTTT. The whole variable domain, filled in from reference TRBV14 and TRBJ1-4, reads EAGVTQFPSHSVIEKGQTVTLRCDPISGHDNLYWYRRVMGKEIKFLLHFVKESKQDESGMPNNRFLAERTGGTYSTLKVQPAELEDSGVYFCASRETGTNEKLFFGSGTQLSVL.